Below, 15 T cell receptor beta chains from the same sample are listed, as sequenced in a study of beta chain features in type 1 diabetes. The study's findings and limits: Type 1 diabetes patients showed a moderate but significant shortening of TCRB CDR3s in all four CD4+ subsets.

Their antigen targets remain unknown. Since all of the isolated RNA was reverse transcribed, expressed TCRB transcripts were what got sequenced. Clones were read by immunoSEQ multiplex PCR, and TCRdb kept only the in-frame ones, dropping some. The sample lists 250,000 or so clones; roughly 20% were seen once. The sample comprised naive CD4+ T cells from blood. Receptors were obtained from a woman aged 40 to 55 with type 1 diabetes.

The chain couples TRBV7-9 to TRBJ1-2, with no clear D. V lost 6 bases to trimming and J lost 5 bases, with 16 bases between them. In germline, CDR1 is SEHNR, CDR2 FQNEAQ (reference sequence). The CDR3 is 14 residues long. The CDR3 coding sequence is TGTGCCAGCAGTAAGACGGCGGGCGATTATGGCTACACCTTC. This encodes CASSKTAGDYGYTF.

V gene TRBV2 combines with J gene TRBJ1-2; D is ambiguous. Looked up from germline, CDR1 is SNHLY and CDR2 is FYNNEI. The CDR3 totals 12 residues. The V end was cut by 2 bases, the J end by 7 bases, with 8 bases between. The CDR3 DNA reads as TGTGCCAGCAGTGAATATGAGTTTGGCTACACCTTC. Translation gives CASSEYEFGYTF.

The chain uses TRBV29-1 and TRBJ2-1; tentatively, D is TRBD2 (6 bases). The CDR3 has 15 residues. Trimming stripped 8 bases from V and 8 bases from J, with 25 bases between. From germline, CDR1 is SQVTM and CDR2 ANQGSEA. In nucleotides, the CDR3 is TGCAGCTCCCGAACGTTAGCGGACAAGAACTATGAGCAGTTCTTC. Protein sequence: CSSRTLADKNYEQFF.

About this clone itself: Other DNA sequences in this specimen translate into the identical CDR3. The chain carries TRBV7-9 and TRBJ1-5, with 7 bases aligning to TRBD1. The germline V gene encodes CDR1 SEHNR and CDR2 FQNEAQ (reference sequence). The CDR3 is made up of 15 amino acids. The V and J ends lost 5 bases and 2 bases, in that order; junction bases with no gene match: 6. As DNA, the CDR3 is TGTGCCAGCAGCCCAGACAGGGCTGGCAATCAGCCCCAGCATTTT. Translated, it gives CASSPDRAGNQPQHF.

This clone turned up a few times. The genes are TRBV5-1 and TRBJ1-5; 9 bases agree with TRBD1. There are 14 residues in the CDR3. V dropped 0 bases and J dropped 7; count of bases not matched to a gene: 2. Germline V gene sequence: CDR1 SGHRS, CDR2 YFSETQ. The CDR3 region has the DNA TGCGCCAGCAGCTTGGAGGGACAGGGACAGCCCCAGCATTTT. Amino acids: CASSLEGQGQPQHF.

This chain uses TRBV4-1 with TRBJ2-5; the match to TRBD1 covers 7 bases. J lost 5 bases, V lost 3 bases, and 6 bases had no gene match. This CDR3 comprises 14 residues. The V gene's germline CDR1 is MGHRA and CDR2 YSYEKL. The CDR3 DNA reads as TGCGCCAGCAGCCAGCGGCAGGGGGATGAGACCCAGTACTTC. Its translation is CASSQRQGDETQYF.

The genes are TRBV4-3 and TRBJ2-7, with D perhaps matching TRBD1 (5 bases). The CDR3 has 15 amino acids. The V end was cut by 1 base, the J end by 3 bases, with 13 bases between. Germline lookup yields CDR1 LGHNA and CDR2 YSLEER. The CDR3 sequence: CASSQGAQDNYEQYF. The CDR3 bases are TGCGCCAGCAGCCAAGGGGCTCAGGACAACTACGAGCAGTACTTC.

This clone has more than one count but fewer than ten. This rearrangement joins TRBV14 to TRBJ2-1, with 14 nucleotides matching TRBD2. The CDR3 spans 15 residues. V lost 4 bases and J lost 7; bases outside the gene matches: 3. From germline, CDR1 is SGHDN and CDR2 FVKESK. The DNA of the CDR3 is TGTGCCAGCAGCCTCGGGACTAGCGGGGGAAATGAGCAGTTCTTC. Encoded protein: CASSLGTSGGNEQFF. The variable domain in full, with the rest retrieved from reference TRBV14 and TRBJ2-1, is EAGVTQFPSHSVIEKGQTVTLRCDPISGHDNLYWYRRVMGKEIKFLLHFVKESKQDESGMPNNRFLAERTGGTYSTLKVQPAELEDSGVYFCASSLGTSGGNEQFFGPGTRLTVL.

The rearrangement uses TRBV30 and TRBJ2-7; TRBD1 agrees at 12 bases. This CDR3 spans 15 amino acids. The J segment lost 7 bases and the V segment lost 2 bases, leaving 9 bases of the junction unmatched. Per germline, CDR1 GTSNPN and CDR2 SVGIG (reference sequence). Here the CDR3 reads CAWSSPGTGGEEQYF. The CDR3 DNA is TGTGCCTGGAGTTCTCCCGGGACAGGGGGCGAGGAGCAGTACTTC.

V is TRBV19 and J is TRBJ1-2; the match to TRBD1 covers 7 bases. V was pared by 6 bases and J by 0 bases, with 1 base of the junction left unmatched. The CDR3 covers 13 residues. From germline, CDR1 is LNHDA and CDR2 SQIVND (reference sequence). The CDR3: CASRGQTNYGYTF. CDR3 nucleotide sequence: TGTGCCAGTAGGGGACAGACTAACTATGGCTACACCTTC. The full variable domain, its missing parts supplied by reference TRBV19 and TRBJ1-2, is DGGITQSPKYLFRKEGQNVTLSCEQNLNHDAMYWYRQDPGQGLRLIYYSQIVNDFQKGDIAEGYSVSREKKESFPLTVTSAQKNPTAFYLCASRGQTNYGYTFGSGTRLTVV.

This chain uses TRBV5-6 with TRBJ1-5; D not certain. This CDR3 is 15 amino acids long. CDR1 and CDR2 from the germline V gene are SGHDT and YYEEEE. V was pared by 3 bases and J by 7 bases, with 17 bases between. CDR3 sequence reads: CASSWRAIPGQPQHF. CDR3 bases: TGTGCCAGCAGCTGGAGGGCCATCCCGGGACAGCCCCAGCATTTT.

The chain is built from TRBV5-1 and TRBJ2-1; D gene ambiguous. The CDR3 is made up of 14 amino acids. CDR1 is SGHRS, CDR2 YFSETQ, per germline. V lost 3 bases, J lost 5 bases, and 12 bases lay in between. CDR3 sequence (DNA): TGCGCCAGCAGCTCGCAGTCCGCCAACAATGAGCAGTTCTTC. This translates into CASSSQSANNEQFF.

This clone came up a few times. CDR3 sequence reads: CASSSGRETYEQYF. The CDR3 DNA is TGTGCCAGCTCATCGGGGCGGGAGACCTACGAGCAGTACTTC. The chain is built from TRBV7-2 and TRBJ2-7, with TRBD2 matching 7 bases. Germline values: CDR1 SGHTA, CDR2 FQGNSA. The CDR3 sequence is 14 residues long. V shed 8 bases and J 2 bases; nucleotides not matched to a gene: 9.

This clone has more than one count but fewer than ten. The chain joins TRBV19 to TRBJ2-1; the match to TRBD2 covers 10 bases. Trimming removed 3 bases from V and 6 bases from J; junction bases left unmatched: 5. This CDR3 is 15 amino acids long. The germline V gene has CDR1 LNHDA and CDR2 SQIVND (reference sequence). The CDR3 reads CASSMLAGEVNEQFF. The CDR3 coding sequence is TGTGCCAGTAGTATGCTAGCGGGAGAGGTCAATGAGCAGTTCTTC. The full variable domain, in which reference TRBV19 and TRBJ2-1 provide the parts outside the CDR3, is DGGITQSPKYLFRKEGQNVTLSCEQNLNHDAMYWYRQDPGQGLRLIYYSQIVNDFQKGDIAEGYSVSREKKESFPLTVTSAQKNPTAFYLCASSMLAGEVNEQFFGPGTRLTVL.

This chain connects TRBV5-1 to TRBJ1-2; TRBD1 might be the D (6 bases). V was clipped by 2 bases and J by 2 bases, with 10 bases between them. The CDR3 loop spans 14 amino acids. Germline V CDR1 and CDR2: SGHRS, YFSETQ. This CDR3 reads CASSLRTGNYGYTF. CDR3 DNA: TGCGCCAGCAGCTTACGAACAGGGAACTATGGCTACACCTTC.